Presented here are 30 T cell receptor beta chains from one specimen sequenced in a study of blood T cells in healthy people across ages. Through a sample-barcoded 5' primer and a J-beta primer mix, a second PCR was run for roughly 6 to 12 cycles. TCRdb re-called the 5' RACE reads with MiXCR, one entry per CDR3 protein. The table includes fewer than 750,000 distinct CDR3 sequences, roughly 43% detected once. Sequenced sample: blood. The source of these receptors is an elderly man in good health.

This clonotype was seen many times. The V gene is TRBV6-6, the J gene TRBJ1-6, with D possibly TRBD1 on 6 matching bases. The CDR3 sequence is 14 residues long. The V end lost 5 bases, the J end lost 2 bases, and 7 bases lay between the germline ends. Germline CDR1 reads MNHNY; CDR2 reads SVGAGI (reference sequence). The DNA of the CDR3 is TGTGCCAGCAGTCCAGGGGCCTATAATTCACCCCTCCACTTT. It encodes CASSPGAYNSPLHF.

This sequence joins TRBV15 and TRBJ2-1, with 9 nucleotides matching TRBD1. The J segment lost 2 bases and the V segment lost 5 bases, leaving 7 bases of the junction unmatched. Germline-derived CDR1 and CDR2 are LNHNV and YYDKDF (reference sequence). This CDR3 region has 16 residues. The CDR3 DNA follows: TGTGCCACCAGCGGAATAGACAGGGGGACCTACAATGAGCAGTTCTTC. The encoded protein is CATSGIDRGTYNEQFF.

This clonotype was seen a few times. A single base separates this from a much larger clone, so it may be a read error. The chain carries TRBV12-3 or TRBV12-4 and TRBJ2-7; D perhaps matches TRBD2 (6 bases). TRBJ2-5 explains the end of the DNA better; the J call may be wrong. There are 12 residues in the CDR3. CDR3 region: CASSNGGETQYF. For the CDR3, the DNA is TGTGCCAGCAGTAACGGGGGAGAGACCCAGTACTTC.

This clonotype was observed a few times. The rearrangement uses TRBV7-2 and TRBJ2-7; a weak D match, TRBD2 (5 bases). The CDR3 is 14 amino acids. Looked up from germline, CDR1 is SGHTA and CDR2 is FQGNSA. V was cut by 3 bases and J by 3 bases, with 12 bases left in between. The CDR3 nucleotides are TGTGCCAGCAGCTTGGCGGACTCACGCTACGAGCAGTACTTC. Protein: CASSLADSRYEQYF.

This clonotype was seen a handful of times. The CDR3 region has the DNA TGTGCCAGCCCCCCGGGACTAGCGGCCAGCTCCTACGAGCAGTACTTC. As protein: CASPPGLAASSYEQYF. The J gene is TRBJ2-7, the V gene TRBV25-1, with 11 bases that match TRBD2. Germline CDR1 and CDR2: MGHDK and SYGVNS. The ends lost 8 bases at V and 0 bases at J; junction bases unmatched: 9. The CDR3 is 16 amino acids.

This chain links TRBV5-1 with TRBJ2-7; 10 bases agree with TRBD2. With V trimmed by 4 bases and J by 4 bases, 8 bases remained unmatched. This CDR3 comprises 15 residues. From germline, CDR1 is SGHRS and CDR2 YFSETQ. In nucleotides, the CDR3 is TGCGCCAGCAGCCCGAGGGGGACTAGCGAGTACGAGCAGTACTTC. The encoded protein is CASSPRGTSEYEQYF. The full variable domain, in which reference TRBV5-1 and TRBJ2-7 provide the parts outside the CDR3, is KAGVTQTPRYLIKTRGQQVTLSCSPISGHRSVSWYQQTPGQGLQFLFEYFSETQRNKGNFPGRFSGRQFSNSRSEMNVSTLELGDSALYLCASSPRGTSEYEQYFGPGTRLTVT.

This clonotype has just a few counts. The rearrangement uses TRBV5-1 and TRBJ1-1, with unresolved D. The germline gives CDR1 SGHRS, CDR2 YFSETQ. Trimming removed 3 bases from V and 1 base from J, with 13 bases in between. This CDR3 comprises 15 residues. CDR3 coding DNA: TGCGCCAGCAGCTACAACCCAAGCGGGAACACTGAAGCTTTCTTT. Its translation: CASSYNPSGNTEAFF.

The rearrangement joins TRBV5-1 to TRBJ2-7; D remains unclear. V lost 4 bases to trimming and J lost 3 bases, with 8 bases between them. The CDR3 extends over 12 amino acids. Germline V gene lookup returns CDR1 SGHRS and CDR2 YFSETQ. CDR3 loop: CASSTDNYEQYF. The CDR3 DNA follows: TGCGCCAGCAGCACCGACAACTACGAGCAGTACTTC.

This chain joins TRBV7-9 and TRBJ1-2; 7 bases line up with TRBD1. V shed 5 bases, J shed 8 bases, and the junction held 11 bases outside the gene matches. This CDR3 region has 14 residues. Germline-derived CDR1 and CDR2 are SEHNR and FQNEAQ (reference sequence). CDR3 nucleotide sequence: TGTGCCAGCAGCGTAGGGGACAGCTTAGAGGGCTACACCTTC. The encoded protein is CASSVGDSLEGYTF. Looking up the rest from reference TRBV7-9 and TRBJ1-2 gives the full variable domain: DTGVSQNPRHKITKRGQNVTFRCDPISEHNRLYWYRQTLGQGPEFLTYFQNEAQLEKSRLLSDRFSAERPKGSFSTLEIQRTEQGDSAMYLCASSVGDSLEGYTFGSGTRLTVV.

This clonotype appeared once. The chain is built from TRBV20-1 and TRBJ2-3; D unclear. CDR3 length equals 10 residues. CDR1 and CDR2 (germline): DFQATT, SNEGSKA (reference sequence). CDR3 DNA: TGCAGCTCCATAAGTGATACGCAGTATTTT. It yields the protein CSSISDTQYF.

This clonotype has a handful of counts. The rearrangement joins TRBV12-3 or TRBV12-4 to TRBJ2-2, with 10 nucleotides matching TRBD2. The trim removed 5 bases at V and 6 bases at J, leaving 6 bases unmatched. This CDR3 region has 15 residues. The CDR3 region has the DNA TGTGCCAGCAGTCAGCGGGAGGGGGTCGCCGGGGAGCTGTTTTTT. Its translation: CASSQREGVAGELFF.

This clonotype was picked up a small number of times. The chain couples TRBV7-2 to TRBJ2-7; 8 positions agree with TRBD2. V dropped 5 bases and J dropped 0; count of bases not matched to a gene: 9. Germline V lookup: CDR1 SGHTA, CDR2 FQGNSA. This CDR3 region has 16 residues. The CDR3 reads CASSTSGTSTSYEQYF. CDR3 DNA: TGTGCCAGCAGCACATCCGGGACTAGTACCTCCTACGAGCAGTACTTC. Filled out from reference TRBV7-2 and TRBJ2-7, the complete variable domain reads GAGVSQSPSNKVTEKGKDVELRCDPISGHTALYWYRQSLGQGLEFLIYFQGNSAPDKSGLPSDRFSAERTGGSVSTLTIQRTQQEDSAVYLCASSTSGTSTSYEQYFGPGTRLTVT.

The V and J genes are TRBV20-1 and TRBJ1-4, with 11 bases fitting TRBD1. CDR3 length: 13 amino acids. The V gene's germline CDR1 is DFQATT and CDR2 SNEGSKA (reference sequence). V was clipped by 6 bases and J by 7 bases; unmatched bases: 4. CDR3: CSAWTGGREKLFF. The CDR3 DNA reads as TGCAGTGCCTGGACAGGGGGCCGTGAAAAACTGTTTTTT.

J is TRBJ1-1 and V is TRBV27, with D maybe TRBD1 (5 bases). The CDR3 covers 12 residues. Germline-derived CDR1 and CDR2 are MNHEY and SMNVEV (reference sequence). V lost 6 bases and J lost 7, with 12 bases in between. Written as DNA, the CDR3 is TGTGCCAGCAGACCTTACCAGGGTGAAGCTTTCTTT. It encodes CASRPYQGEAFF.

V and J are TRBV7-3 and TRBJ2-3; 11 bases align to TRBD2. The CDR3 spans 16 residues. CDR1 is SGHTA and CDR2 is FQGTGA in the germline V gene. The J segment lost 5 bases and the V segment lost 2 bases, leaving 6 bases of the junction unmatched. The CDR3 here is CASSLGSGGARDTQYF. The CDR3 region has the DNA TGTGCCAGCAGCTTAGGTAGCGGGGGGGCTAGAGATACGCAGTATTTT.

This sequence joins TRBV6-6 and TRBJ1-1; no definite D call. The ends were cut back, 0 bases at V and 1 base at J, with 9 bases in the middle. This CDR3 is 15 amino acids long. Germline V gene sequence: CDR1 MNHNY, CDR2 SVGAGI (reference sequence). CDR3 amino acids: CASSYSSQANTEAFF. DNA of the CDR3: TGTGCCAGCAGTTACTCGAGCCAGGCGAACACTGAAGCTTTCTTT.

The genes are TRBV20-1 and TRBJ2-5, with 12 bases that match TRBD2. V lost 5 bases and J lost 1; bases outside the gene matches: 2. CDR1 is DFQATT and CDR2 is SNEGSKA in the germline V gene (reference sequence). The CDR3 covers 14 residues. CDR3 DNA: TGCAGTGCTGGGACTAGCGGGTCCCAAGAGACCCAGTACTTC. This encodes CSAGTSGSQETQYF.

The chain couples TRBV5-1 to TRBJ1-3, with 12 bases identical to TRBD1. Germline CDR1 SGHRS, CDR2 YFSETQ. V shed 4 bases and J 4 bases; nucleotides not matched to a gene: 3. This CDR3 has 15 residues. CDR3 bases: TGCGCCAGCAGCCGGGACAGGGGGCAAGGAAACACCATATATTTT. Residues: CASSRDRGQGNTIYF.

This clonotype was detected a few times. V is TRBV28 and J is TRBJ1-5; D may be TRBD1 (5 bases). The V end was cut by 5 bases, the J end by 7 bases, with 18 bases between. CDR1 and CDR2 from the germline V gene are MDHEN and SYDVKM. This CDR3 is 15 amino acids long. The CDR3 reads CASSEFQGVLQPQHF. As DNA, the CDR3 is TGTGCCAGCAGTGAGTTCCAGGGAGTGTTACAGCCCCAGCATTTT.

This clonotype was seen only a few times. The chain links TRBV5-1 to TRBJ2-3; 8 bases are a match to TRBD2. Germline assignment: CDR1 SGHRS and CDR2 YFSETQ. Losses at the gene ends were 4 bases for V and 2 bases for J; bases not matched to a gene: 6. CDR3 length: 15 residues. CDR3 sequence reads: CASSPAREDTDTQYF. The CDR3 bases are TGCGCCAGCAGCCCGGCGCGGGAGGACACAGATACGCAGTATTTT.

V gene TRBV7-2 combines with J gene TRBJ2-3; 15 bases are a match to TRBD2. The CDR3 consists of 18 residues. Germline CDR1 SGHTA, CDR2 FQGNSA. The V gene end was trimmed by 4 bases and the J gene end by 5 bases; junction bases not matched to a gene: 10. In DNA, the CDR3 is TGTGCCAGCAGCTCATGGACTAGCGGGAGGGTTGATGGAGATACGCAGTATTTT. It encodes CASSSWTSGRVDGDTQYF. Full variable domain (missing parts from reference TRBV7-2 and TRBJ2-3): GAGVSQSPSNKVTEKGKDVELRCDPISGHTALYWYRQSLGQGLEFLIYFQGNSAPDKSGLPSDRFSAERTGGSVSTLTIQRTQQEDSAVYLCASSSWTSGRVDGDTQYFGPGTRLTVL.

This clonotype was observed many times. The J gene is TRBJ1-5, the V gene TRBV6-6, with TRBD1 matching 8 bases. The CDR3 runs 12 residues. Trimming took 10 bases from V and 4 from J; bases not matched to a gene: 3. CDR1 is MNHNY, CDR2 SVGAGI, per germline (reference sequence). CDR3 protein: CATQGGNQPQHF. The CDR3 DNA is TGTGCCACACAGGGGGGAAATCAGCCCCAGCATTTT.

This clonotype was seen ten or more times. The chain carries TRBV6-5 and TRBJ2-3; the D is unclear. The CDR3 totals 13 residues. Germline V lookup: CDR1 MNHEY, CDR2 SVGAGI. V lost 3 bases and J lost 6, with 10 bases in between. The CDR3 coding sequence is TGTGCCAGCAGTTATGGGCCCGGGGATACGCAGTATTTT. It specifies CASSYGPGDTQYF.

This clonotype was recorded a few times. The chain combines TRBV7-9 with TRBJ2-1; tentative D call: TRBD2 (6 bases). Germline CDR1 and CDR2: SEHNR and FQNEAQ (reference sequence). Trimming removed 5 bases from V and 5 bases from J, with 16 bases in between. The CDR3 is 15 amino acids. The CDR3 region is CASSPPGLRNNEQFF. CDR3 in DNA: TGTGCCAGCAGCCCTCCGGGACTTAGGAACAATGAGCAGTTCTTC.

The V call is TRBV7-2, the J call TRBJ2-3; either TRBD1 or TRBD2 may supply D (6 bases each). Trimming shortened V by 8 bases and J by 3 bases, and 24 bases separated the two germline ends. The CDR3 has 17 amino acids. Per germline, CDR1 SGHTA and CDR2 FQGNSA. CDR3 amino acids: CASGPGYGGRVTDTQYF. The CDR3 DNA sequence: TGTGCCAGCGGCCCTGGCTATGGGGGGCGCGTAACAGATACGCAGTATTTT.

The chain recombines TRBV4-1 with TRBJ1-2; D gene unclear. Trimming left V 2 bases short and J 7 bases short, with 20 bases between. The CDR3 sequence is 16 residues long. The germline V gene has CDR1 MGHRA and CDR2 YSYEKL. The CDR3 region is CASSQTRNGGSRGYTF. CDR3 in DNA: TGCGCCAGCAGCCAAACCCGCAACGGCGGTTCCCGTGGCTACACCTTC.

The CDR3 loop reads CASSTRGSSYNEQFF. For the CDR3, the DNA is TGTGCCAGCAGCACCAGGGGTAGCTCCTACAATGAGCAGTTCTTC. The V call is TRBV5-5, the J call TRBJ2-1, with D perhaps matching TRBD1 (6 bases). Germline CDR1 reads SGHKS; CDR2 reads YYEKEE (reference sequence). V lost 4 bases, J lost 0 bases, and 11 bases lay in between. The CDR3 totals 15 residues.

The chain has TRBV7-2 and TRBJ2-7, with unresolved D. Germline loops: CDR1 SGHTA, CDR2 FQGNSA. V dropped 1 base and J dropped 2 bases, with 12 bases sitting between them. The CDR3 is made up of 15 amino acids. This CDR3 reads CASSLVSDGTYEQYF. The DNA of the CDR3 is TGTGCCAGCAGCTTAGTGTCCGACGGAACCTACGAGCAGTACTTC. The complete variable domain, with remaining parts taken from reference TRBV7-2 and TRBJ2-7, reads GAGVSQSPSNKVTEKGKDVELRCDPISGHTALYWYRQSLGQGLEFLIYFQGNSAPDKSGLPSDRFSAERTGGSVSTLTIQRTQQEDSAVYLCASSLVSDGTYEQYFGPGTRLTVT.

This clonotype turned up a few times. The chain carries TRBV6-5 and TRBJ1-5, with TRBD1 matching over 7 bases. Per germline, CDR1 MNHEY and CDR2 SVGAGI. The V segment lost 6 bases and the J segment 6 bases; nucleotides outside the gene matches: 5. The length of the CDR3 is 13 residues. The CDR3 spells CASSMGQFQPQHF. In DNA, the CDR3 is TGTGCCAGCAGCATGGGACAGTTTCAGCCCCAGCATTTT.

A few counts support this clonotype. The CDR3 region is CASSVRLAGVDEQYF. In nucleotides, the CDR3 is TGTGCCAGCAGCGTGCGACTAGCGGGAGTGGACGAGCAGTACTTC. The chain uses TRBV9 and TRBJ2-4; TRBD2 aligns across 12 bases. Near its end, the DNA agrees better with TRBJ2-7, so the J call may be wrong. The CDR3 spans 15 residues. Germline V gene data show CDR1 as SGDLS and CDR2 as YYNGEE.